This T cell receptor (beta chain) was recorded in a study of regulatory T cells in long-lasting Graves disease. Study details: For under 3 months, newly diagnosed Graves' patients had been taking antithyroid drugs. General observations from the study: Few sampled subjects may have lowered accuracy.

Time point described: newly diagnosed GD, antithyroid drugs for less than 3 months. PBMCs were the source of the RNA used for TCR sequencing. Of note for this clonotype: Its antigen is currently unknown.

Arm-PCR of CDR3 regions and iRepertoire HTBI primers were used to build TCR beta libraries. TCRdb reanalysed the multiplex PCR reads using MiXCR and keeps one entry per CDR3 protein. This sample yields over 350,000 distinct CDR3 sequences, of which 15% are seen a single time; approximately 7.8% belongs to the top ten. These records were also assigned to another study, of T cells in Graves' hyperthyroidism and ophthalmopathy.

This receptor was identified in a woman aged 40 to 50 with Graves disease. The sequencing used peripheral blood mononuclear cells (PBMCs), collected at new diagnosis, from a patient treated with antithyroid drugs.

CDR3 region: CASSEAGIAKNIQYF. Here the CDR3 DNA reads TGTGCCAGCAGTGAAGCGGGGATAGCCAAAAACATTCAGTACTTC. The V and J genes are TRBV6-1 and TRBJ2-4; D unresolved. Trimming removed 0 bases from V and 0 bases from J, with 6 bases in between. CDR1 is MNHNS, CDR2 SASEGT, per germline. The length of the CDR3 is 15 residues.